Sequencing of this TCR beta chain was carried out in a study of cytomegalovirus exposure and HLA in healthy donors (dated by TCRdb to 2016 to 2017). With respect to the entire study: An earlier analysis of several hundred of the donors reported 250 to 350 Gb of sequence data and 95 million to 120 million unique TCR beta sequences obtained from some 170 million T cells. Roughly 310 gigabases of sequencing data and approximately 85 million unique TCR sequences were included in an early release covering 550 to 800 HLA-typed donors. Among the roughly 390 genotyped donors, around 81% belonged to the genetic ancestry cluster associated with self-reported Caucasian donors. The study aimed to test whether signatures of past pathogen exposure could be identified by cataloging public T cell receptors. The study profiled the T cell repertoires of hundreds of subjects by immunosequencing and related them to cytomegalovirus serostatus. A separate validation cohort of over a hundred different subjects was used in addition to the 666-subject first cohort. The study combined high-throughput TCR immunosequencing, statistical association of individual TCRs with disease status, and machine learning to predict cytomegalovirus infection status. In a later analysis, previously published TCR beta repertoires from 600 to 850 donors were re-analyzed and high-resolution HLA genotyping was added so that TCR occurrence patterns could be studied. In the later analysis, no new phenotypic data were used to find candidate immune exposures; instead, reliance was placed on TCR beta sequences and their occurrence across donors. An earlier analysis of several hundred of the donors used high-throughput TCR beta sequencing to judge whether each TCR beta V gene segment behaved as functional or pseudogenic. Donor age, sex, ethnicity and CMV serostatus were compiled together with the repertoire data. A later genetic analysis used genome-wide SNP genotypes for about three fifths of the 666 donors, treating that subset as a discovery cohort. Every repertoire in the discovery cohort had been generated on one and the same sequencing platform. HLA typing included class I and class II loci at four-digit resolution. The number of donors typed differed by locus, with about 629-630 for A, B, C, DRB1 and DQB1, roughly 520 for DQA1, 600 to 610 for DPA1, and some 450 for DPB1. Four to six DR-DQ haplotypes were handled as single units for association and clustering, since linkage in the cohort was strong. Among roughly 400 genotyped donors of the cohort, an average of roughly 240,000 unique TCR beta nucleotide sequences were sequenced per donor, about a sixth of them non-productive. Results and caveats for the whole study, not just this receptor: A later genetic analysis reported fewer N-insertions in productive TCRs among donors in an Asian-associated ancestry cluster than the approximately 670-donor mean. A cluster of highly shared sequence variants was judged likely to be a technical artifact of the sequencing pipeline. Some IMGT-functional V segments, including TRBV6-2 and TRBV6-3, could not be distinguished by the 87-base-pair reads and were therefore excluded. In a later analysis, most CMV-associated TCR beta chains were found to appear HLA-restricted, with HLA associations seemingly driven largely by CMV exposure. The presence/absence analyses assumed that sequencing depth was roughly uniform across donors, and that assumption may not be true. In the study, 150 to 200 TCR beta chains were listed as associated with cytomegalovirus. When HLA alleles, especially DR and DQ, strongly co-occurred, TCR associations were difficult to assign to individual alleles. In a later genetic analysis, a missense DCLRE1C variant was associated with V-gene and J-gene trimming of TCR beta chains, and the association was replicated in an independent cohort. A further reported finding was that TCR beta sequences accurately predicted the HLA-A and HLA-B alleles for most subjects in the first cohort. The authors suggested that the approach could potentially be extended to other disease states and immunological phenotypes. Because some donors lacked HLA typing at each locus, the association tests relied only on the typed subset. In a later analysis, HLA-associated TCR beta chains were found to be more clonally expanded and to have lower generation probabilities than equally common non-associated chains. About 17 rarely observed V segments, including chromosome 9 orphons, were excluded from the earlier analysis of approximately 500 of the donors because counts were too low. Only TCR beta chains were sequenced in this cohort, and the absence of alpha or paired-chain data limited detectable features. In both the original and validation cohorts, the classifier was reported to diagnose cytomegalovirus status with high specificity and sensitivity. Linkage disequilibrium might explain the correlated functional status among segregating V segments, but an unknown experimental factor could not be excluded. In a later analysis, several top co-occurrence clusters were reported to appear linked to parvovirus B19, influenza, CMV and Epstein-Barr virus. In a later analysis, TCR association rates were found to vary across HLA loci, with the most associated TCRs seen for DRB1 alleles and the fewest for HLA-C alleles. For the cohort, immune exposure information was limited to CMV serostatus. An earlier analysis of 450 to 750 of the donors showed that most TCR beta V segments appeared in productive rearrangements either about 87% or about 30% of the time, which broadly matched IMGT annotations. In vitro tests confirmed that three of the cytomegalovirus-associated TCR beta chains recognize cytomegalovirus antigens. Specific HLA alleles were associated with 15,000 to 20,000 TCR beta sequences at a false discovery rate of 0.05 in a later analysis. Across donors, most TCR sequences were observed very rarely, whereas some public TCRs were present in many individuals.

Libraries were made using the immunoSEQ multiplex PCR assay. A mixture of 60 forward primers for TCR Vbeta segments and 13 reverse primers for TCR Jbeta segments was used in the multiplex PCR. The CDR3 region of rearranged TCR beta genes was amplified from genomic DNA with a multiplex PCR assay. The amplified TCR beta libraries were sequenced on the Illumina HiSeq System as 87-base-pair reads. In the paper's pipeline: A later analysis tallied 75 million to 85 million unique TCR beta chains across the 666 repertoires, and some 12 million of those chains were shared by two or more donors. To remove PCR and sequencing errors, raw reads were error-corrected and collapsed into unique sequences using a nearest-neighbor algorithm that merged closely related sequences. Alignment of CDR3 sequences to IMGT reference sequences was used to assign V, D and J gene segments. For a sequence to be retained, a match of at least six nucleotides to both a V gene segment and a J gene segment was required. A rearrangement counted as productive if the CDR3 had no stop codons and remained in frame with V and J, and every other rearrangement counted as non-productive. Following IMGT convention, CDR3 was defined as the stretch from the second conserved V-encoded cysteine to the conserved J-encoded phenylalanine. The earlier analysis of about 560 of the donors excluded any sequence lacking an unambiguous match to a single V gene segment. In an earlier analysis of 587 of the donors, a V segment was called functional when productive rearrangements were above 56.7%, and segregating when the standard deviation between donors exceeded 5%. A statistical classification framework was developed to diagnose cytomegalovirus status using the catalog of TCR beta chain sequences. In a later analysis, V and J genes were assigned by comparing TCR nucleotide sequences against IMGT/GENE-DB human TR gene sequences. In a later analysis, CDR3 sequences and most-parsimonious VDJ recombination scenarios were assigned using the TCRdist pipeline. A later analysis defined each TCR beta chain by its CDR3 amino acid sequence plus V-gene family, and excluded reads lacking a unique V-gene family. A later analysis removed 450 to 600 highly shared, low-generation-probability nucleotide sequences to deal with suspected cross-contamination and a sequencing artifact. In a later analysis, a clonal expansion index was calculated for each public chain from normalized within-repertoire ranks of inferred template counts. In a later analysis, generation probabilities were computed using a VDJ recombination model fitted to out-of-frame rearrangements, and the results were checked against IGoR. In a later analysis, TCR-TCR, TCR-HLA and TCR-CMV co-occurrence was scored with hypergeometric tests, and a repertoire-size bias correction was applied to TCR pairs. To estimate false discovery rates, a later analysis permuted the HLA or CMV assignments 20 times. In a later analysis, co-occurring TCRs were grouped using DBSCAN, with TCRdist sequence similarity added in when clustering inside HLA-allele-positive subsets. Repertoires with fewer than 30,000 or more than 120,000 public chains were left out of co-occurrence clustering, as were about five repertoires with anomalous nucleotide sharing. TCRdb mirrors the immuneACCESS table, restricted to in-frame sequences. Some clones are absent from its copies; in checked studies, under half trace to an unresolved V gene, and the reason for the others is unknown. V and J calls and clone size follow that table, whereas D and trimming were derived from the DNA. Present in this sample are under 45,000 clones, around 77% of which were seen just once. The ten largest make up roughly 1.4% of the sample.

In total, roughly 670 healthy bone marrow donors made up the cohort. All cohort members were sampled while nominally healthy, although unrecorded immune exposures were likely present. The donor was CMV seronegative and was included in the group of a few hundred seronegative cohort members. A peripheral blood sample was provided by each donor, and peripheral blood mononuclear cells were used for TCR beta sequencing. The Qiagen DNeasy Blood Extraction Kit was used to extract genomic DNA from the blood cell samples. To note about this clone: Which antigen it targets is not known. Base qualities are not at hand, and no much larger clone is one base apart.

V is shortened by 7 bases, J by 2 bases, and the region joining them spans 9 bases. CDR1 is given as SQVTM and CDR2 as ANQGSEA, both from the germline V gene. The CDR3 runs 12 residues from the cysteine to the phenylalanine. The read is trimmed to its CDR3 DNA, 36 bases read in frame from base 1. The sample taken for sequencing was PBMCs. Recombination joined TRBV29-1 with TRBJ1-3; the D gene is unclear. This TCR was recovered from a young man in good health and CMV-seronegative. In nucleotide form, the sequence is TGCAGCGCTAGAGAGACTGGAAACACCATATATTTT. It translates as CSARETGNTIYF.